This T cell receptor beta chain originates from a study of CD8 T cells in Susac syndrome. TEMRA cells were FACS-enriched, while CD8+ and CD4+ T cells were negatively isolated. Reverse transcription of roughly 0.45 to 1 ug RNA used random hexamers. The amplification used immunoSEQ multiplex PCR on TCR beta CDR3; it spanned 54 Vbeta and 13 Jbeta. Via MiXCR, TCRdb re-called the immunoSEQ multiplex PCR reads, giving one row per CDR3 protein. Among some 58,000 distinct CDR3 sequences, around 95% were seen once, and the ten largest hold roughly 0.79%. V lost 3 bases to trimming and J lost 4 bases, with 8 bases between them. The CDR3 has 13 residues.

Sequenced sample: CD8+ T cells from PBMCs. This sequence originates from a human donor with Susac syndrome. This sequence joins TRBV12-3 or TRBV12-4 and TRBJ2-3; D call uncertain. CDR3 coding DNA: TGTGCCAGCAGTTTCCTAGTTGCAGATACGCAGTATTTT. Its protein is CASSFLVADTQYF.